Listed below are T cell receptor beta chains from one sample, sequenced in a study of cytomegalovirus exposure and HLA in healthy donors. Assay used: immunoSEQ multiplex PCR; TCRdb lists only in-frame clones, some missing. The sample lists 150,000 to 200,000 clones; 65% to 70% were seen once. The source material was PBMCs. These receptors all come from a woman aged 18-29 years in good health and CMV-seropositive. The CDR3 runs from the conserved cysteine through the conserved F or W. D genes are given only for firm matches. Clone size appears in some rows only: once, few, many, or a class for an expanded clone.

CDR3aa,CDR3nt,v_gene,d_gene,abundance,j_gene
CASSLETSGVLGEQFF,TGCGCCAGCAGCTTGGAGACTAGCGGGGTATTAGGTGAGCAGTTCTTC,TRBV5-1,TRBD2,-,TRBJ2-1
CASSQSQVANTEAFF,TGTGCCAGCAGCCAGTCTCAGGTTGCGAACACTGAAGCTTTCTTT,TRBV2,-,once,TRBJ1-1
CASSLDRVGNTIYF,TGCGCCAGCAGCTTGGACAGGGTTGGAAACACCATATATTTT,TRBV5-1,-,-,TRBJ1-3
CASSVVPGASYGYTF,TGTGCCAGCAGCGTAGTCCCAGGGGCGTCCTATGGCTACACCTTC,TRBV9,-,-,TRBJ1-2
CASSLRGSWGRRDTEAFF,TGTGCCAGCAGTCTTCGTGGTTCCTGGGGCCGCCGGGACACTGAAGCTTTCTTT,TRBV28,-,-,TRBJ1-1
CASSPNSGTEVYEQYF,TGCGCCAGCAGCCCAAACTCCGGGACAGAGGTCTACGAGCAGTACTTC,TRBV4-3,TRBD1,-,TRBJ2-7
CASSVDFFQETQYF,TGTGCCAGCAGCGTAGACTTCTTCCAAGAGACCCAGTACTTC,TRBV9,-,once,TRBJ2-5
CASNGGPTDTQYF,TGTGCCAGCAATGGAGGTCCCACAGATACGCAGTATTTT,TRBV7-6,-,-,TRBJ2-3
CASSPRPSGSSSYEQYF,TGTGCCAGCAGCCCCCGGCCTAGCGGGAGTAGCTCCTACGAGCAGTACTTC,TRBV5-4,TRBD2,once,TRBJ2-7
CASSPTSGGSSEQYF,TGCGCCAGCAGCCCAACTAGCGGGGGGTCCTCCGAGCAGTACTTC,TRBV5-1,TRBD2,many,TRBJ2-7
CASSLADIRREKLFF,TGCGCCAGCAGCTTGGCTGACATTAGACGGGAAAAACTGTTTTTT,TRBV5-1,-,once,TRBJ1-4
CATSTPVLAGGNNEQFF,TGTGCCACCAGCACACCAGTATTAGCGGGAGGCAACAATGAGCAGTTCTTC,TRBV15,TRBD2,-,TRBJ2-1
CASSLQGAGEQYF,TGTGCCAGCAGTCTACAGGGGGCCGGGGAGCAGTACTTC,TRBV27,TRBD1,few,TRBJ2-7
CASSQDSGTGSSYEQYF,TGTGCCAGCAGCCAAGACTCAGGAACAGGCTCCTCCTACGAGCAGTACTTC,TRBV4-2,-,-,TRBJ2-7
CASNRDNNEQFF,TGTGCCAGCAACCGGGATAACAATGAGCAGTTCTTC,TRBV6-6,-,-,TRBJ2-1
CASRHPYPGQGANEQFF,TGTGCCAGCAGGCATCCCTACCCGGGACAGGGGGCCAATGAGCAGTTCTTC,TRBV7-8,TRBD1,-,TRBJ2-1
CAWSISGHKSVYGYTF,TGTGCCTGGAGTATCTCCGGACATAAAAGCGTCTATGGCTACACCTTC,TRBV30,-,-,TRBJ1-2
CASSFWTGMNEQYF,TGTGCCAGCAGCTTCTGGACAGGGATGAACGAGCAGTACTTC,TRBV7-9,TRBD1,few,TRBJ2-7
CASSLNAGQGSSGANVLTF,TGTGCCAGCAGCTTAAATGCGGGACAGGGGTCCTCGGGGGCCAACGTCCTGACTTTC,TRBV7-3,TRBD1,few,TRBJ2-6
CSGTVNTEAFF,TGCAGTGGGACAGTGAACACTGAAGCTTTCTTT,TRBV20-1,-,-,TRBJ1-1
CASSEETVNQPQHF,TGTGCCAGCAGTGAAGAGACAGTCAATCAGCCCCAGCATTTT,TRBV2,-,-,TRBJ1-5
CASSPTSQGGHEQYF,TGCGCCAGCAGCCCGACGTCCCAGGGAGGACACGAGCAGTACTTC,TRBV4-1,-,-,TRBJ2-7
CASSPTTSASSYEQYF,TGTGCCAGCAGCCCGACGACTAGCGCGAGCTCCTACGAGCAGTACTTC,TRBV27,TRBD2,once,TRBJ2-7
CASSLGISEKLFF,TGCGCCAGCAGCCTCGGGATCAGTGAAAAACTGTTTTTT,TRBV5-1,-,few,TRBJ1-4
CASSSAQGTRYTF,TGTGCCAGCAGTTCTGCACAGGGGACCCGCTACACCTTC,TRBV6-5,TRBD1,-,TRBJ1-2
CARSGWGVWANVLTF,TGTGCCAGAAGCGGATGGGGGGTCTGGGCCAACGTCCTGACTTTC,TRBV5-3,-,-,TRBJ2-6
CASSLSADTQYF,TGTGCCAGCAGCTTGTCGGCAGATACGCAGTATTTT,TRBV7-9,-,-,TRBJ2-3
CASSVTSGYNEQFF,TGTGCCTCGTCGGTGACTAGCGGCTACAATGAGCAGTTCTTC,TRBV10-3,TRBD2,-,TRBJ2-1
CASSFGDWRGENNEQFF,TGCGCCAGCAGCTTCGGGGATTGGCGGGGGGAAAACAATGAGCAGTTCTTC,TRBV5-1,TRBD2,-,TRBJ2-1
CASSAQGWGYTF,TGTGCCAGCAGCGCACAGGGATGGGGCTACACCTTC,TRBV9,-,few,TRBJ1-2